Sequencing of this TCR beta chain was carried out in a study of OX40 agonist ivuxolimab in advanced cancers. Across the whole study: Prior checkpoint blockade (anti-PD-1, anti-PD-L1 or anti-CTLA-4) was permitted; around 40% had it. Partial responses, seen in three patients, involved one hepatocellular carcinoma and two cutaneous melanomas.

Repertoires were generated with immunoSEQ multiplex PCR, while TCRdb's copy carries only in-frame clones and drops some. This sample has about 71,000 clones; roughly 89% occur once, and the top ten carry around 0.77%. A remark on this clone: What it binds is unknown.

Samples were taken at baseline and on day 1 of cycles 4 and 7. The CDR3 totals 13 residues. Deletions cut 7 bases from V and 3 bases from J, with 12 bases between. Germline CDR1 MDHEN, CDR2 SYDVKM. Whole-study results and caveats: The study did not work out the antigen specificity of the expanded peripheral T cells.

The TCR comes from an adult with an advanced solid tumor such as melanoma, head and neck, liver or kidney cancer. This sequence joins TRBV28 and TRBJ1-2, with D hard to call. The material was CD4+ or CD8+ T cells sorted from blood, obtained in a trial of the OX40 agonist ivuxolimab. CDR3 in amino acids: CASTPSMDYGYTF. The CDR3 nucleotides read TGTGCCAGCACCCCCAGCATGGACTATGGCTACACCTTC.